Listed below are T cell receptor beta chains from one sample, sequenced in a study of PD-1 blockade in classical Hodgkin lymphoma. Sequenced by immunoSEQ multiplex PCR; TCRdb stores in-frame clones only, minus some. The sample has about 46,000 clones, about three quarters seen once; the top ten hold 8% to 13%. The material was peripheral blood mononuclear cells (PBMCs), obtained at baseline. These receptors all stem from a human donor with classical Hodgkin lymphoma. Each CDR3 is given with its conserved first and last residue. The D gene is left open where the match is weak. Clone size is shown for a subset of rows, as once, few, many or a class of expanded clone.

j_call: TRBJ1-1
clone_size: -
d_call: TRBD1
v_call: TRBV7-6
cdr3_nt: TGTGCCAGCAGCCCCCGAAGGACAGGGGAAAAGAACACTGAAGCTTTCTTT
cdr3_aa: CASSPRRTGEKNTEAFF

j_call: TRBJ2-6
clone_size: -
d_call: TRBD1
v_call: TRBV2
cdr3_nt: TGTGCCAGCAGTGGGGGACAGGGGATGTTGGTTGGGGCCAACGTCCTGACTTTC
cdr3_aa: CASSGGQGMLVGANVLTF

j_call: TRBJ2-1
clone_size: few
d_call: -
v_call: TRBV4-1
cdr3_nt: TGCGCCAGCAGCCAAGATCGGACAGTATACAATGAGCAGTTCTTC
cdr3_aa: CASSQDRTVYNEQFF

j_call: TRBJ1-1
clone_size: -
d_call: -
v_call: TRBV19
cdr3_nt: TGTGCCAGTAGTAAACAGGGTCGGGGTAACACTGAAGCTTTCTTT
cdr3_aa: CASSKQGRGNTEAFF

j_call: TRBJ2-5
clone_size: -
d_call: TRBD2
v_call: TRBV6-5
cdr3_nt: TGTGCCAGCAGCTCATACGGGGGGAGAGAGACCCAGTACTTC
cdr3_aa: CASSSYGGRETQYF

j_call: TRBJ1-2
clone_size: -
d_call: TRBD1
v_call: TRBV5-4
cdr3_nt: TGTGCTACGGGACCCTCAGACAGGGGCAGATATGGCTACACCTTC
cdr3_aa: CATGPSDRGRYGYTF

j_call: TRBJ2-3
clone_size: -
d_call: TRBD1
v_call: TRBV29-1
cdr3_nt: TGCAGCGGAGCCGGGACAGCTTCCACAGATACGCAGTATTTT
cdr3_aa: CSGAGTASTDTQYF

j_call: TRBJ1-2
clone_size: -
d_call: -
v_call: TRBV5-6
cdr3_nt: TGTGCCAGCAGCCCGGGGGACACCGGCTATGGCTACACCTTC
cdr3_aa: CASSPGDTGYGYTF

j_call: TRBJ1-4
clone_size: -
d_call: TRBD1
v_call: TRBV6-5
cdr3_nt: TGTGCCAGCAGTTACGTGACAGGGAGCGAAAAACTGTTTTTT
cdr3_aa: CASSYVTGSEKLFF

j_call: TRBJ2-1
clone_size: -
d_call: -
v_call: TRBV2
cdr3_nt: TGTGCCAGAGAAGTGATAAGGGACTCTTCCTACAATGAGCAGTTCTTC
cdr3_aa: CAREVIRDSSYNEQFF

j_call: TRBJ2-1
clone_size: -
d_call: TRBD1
v_call: TRBV19
cdr3_nt: TGTGCCAGTAGTATCTTTGGGACAGTAGGAAGTGAGCAGTTCTTC
cdr3_aa: CASSIFGTVGSEQFF

j_call: TRBJ1-1
clone_size: -
d_call: -
v_call: TRBV9
cdr3_nt: TGTGCCAGCAGCGTGACACCAGCTACTCATAACACTGAAGCTTTCTTT
cdr3_aa: CASSVTPATHNTEAFF

j_call: TRBJ2-2
clone_size: -
d_call: -
v_call: TRBV4-1
cdr3_nt: TGCGCCAGCAGCCAAGGGTTCCGGGGGTTCCGGAACACCGGGGAGCTGTTTTTT
cdr3_aa: CASSQGFRGFRNTGELFF

j_call: TRBJ1-1
clone_size: -
d_call: -
v_call: TRBV6-1
cdr3_nt: TGTGCCAGCAGCTTCGGACCCAACACTGAAGCTTTCTTT
cdr3_aa: CASSFGPNTEAFF

j_call: TRBJ1-5
clone_size: -
d_call: TRBD1
v_call: TRBV5-1
cdr3_nt: TGCGCCAGCAAATCCGGGACAGGGAACGGGCAGCCCCAGCATTTT
cdr3_aa: CASKSGTGNGQPQHF

j_call: TRBJ2-1
clone_size: -
d_call: -
v_call: TRBV4-2
cdr3_nt: TGTGCCAGCAGCCAAGTCGAGGGCCTGGAAAATGAGCAGTTCTTC
cdr3_aa: CASSQVEGLENEQFF

j_call: TRBJ1-5
clone_size: -
d_call: TRBD1
v_call: TRBV19
cdr3_nt: TGTGCCAGTAGTGGTACAGGGGTTAGCAATCAGCCCCAGCATTTT
cdr3_aa: CASSGTGVSNQPQHF

j_call: TRBJ1-5
clone_size: once
d_call: -
v_call: TRBV19
cdr3_nt: TGTGCCAGTGCCGGGAGAACCACAGATCAGCCCCAGCATTTT
cdr3_aa: CASAGRTTDQPQHF

j_call: TRBJ1-1
clone_size: once
d_call: -
v_call: TRBV6-1
cdr3_nt: TGTGCCAGCAGTGCTAGACTGTCTACTGAAGCTTTCTTT
cdr3_aa: CASSARLSTEAFF

j_call: TRBJ1-1
clone_size: -
d_call: -
v_call: TRBV25-1
cdr3_nt: TGTGCCAGCAATTCCAGGATGATGACTGAAGCTTTCTTT
cdr3_aa: CASNSRMMTEAFF

j_call: TRBJ2-7
clone_size: -
d_call: TRBD1
v_call: TRBV5-1
cdr3_nt: TGCGCCAGCAGCTTGGCCTCTGGGACAGGTTTGGGCGAGCAGTACTTC
cdr3_aa: CASSLASGTGLGEQYF

j_call: TRBJ2-4
clone_size: -
d_call: TRBD1
v_call: TRBV7-3
cdr3_nt: TGTGCCAGCAGCTTAACGCGACAGGGTTCCGTCGTAAACATTCAGTACTTC
cdr3_aa: CASSLTRQGSVVNIQYF

j_call: TRBJ1-1
clone_size: -
d_call: TRBD1
v_call: TRBV5-8
cdr3_nt: TGTGCCAGCAGAAGGACAGGGCGTGAAGCTTTCTTT
cdr3_aa: CASRRTGREAFF

j_call: TRBJ1-2
clone_size: -
d_call: -
v_call: TRBV9
cdr3_nt: TGTGCCAGCAGCGTACTCCCCCAGGGGGGCTACACCTTC
cdr3_aa: CASSVLPQGGYTF

j_call: TRBJ2-2
clone_size: once
d_call: TRBD2
v_call: TRBV10-2
cdr3_nt: TGCGCCAGCCGGGGCGGGGGCGGGGAGCTGTTTTTT
cdr3_aa: CASRGGGGELFF

j_call: TRBJ1-2
clone_size: -
d_call: -
v_call: TRBV5-1
cdr3_nt: TGCGCCAGCAGCTCACAGATGCCTAACTATGGCTACACCTTC
cdr3_aa: CASSSQMPNYGYTF

j_call: TRBJ2-2
clone_size: -
d_call: TRBD2
v_call: TRBV7-2
cdr3_nt: TGTGCCAGCAGCTTAACTAGCGGGCTTAACACCGGGGAGCTGTTTTTT
cdr3_aa: CASSLTSGLNTGELFF